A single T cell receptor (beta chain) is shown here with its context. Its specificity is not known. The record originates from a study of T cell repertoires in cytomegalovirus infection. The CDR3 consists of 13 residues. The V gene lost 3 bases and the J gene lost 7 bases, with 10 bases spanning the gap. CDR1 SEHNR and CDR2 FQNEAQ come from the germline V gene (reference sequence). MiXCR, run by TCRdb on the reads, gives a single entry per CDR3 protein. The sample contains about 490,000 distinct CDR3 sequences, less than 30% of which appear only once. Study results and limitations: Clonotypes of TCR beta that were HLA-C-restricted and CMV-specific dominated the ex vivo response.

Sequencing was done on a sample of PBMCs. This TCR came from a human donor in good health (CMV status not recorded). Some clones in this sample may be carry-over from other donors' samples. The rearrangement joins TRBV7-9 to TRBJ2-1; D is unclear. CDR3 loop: CASSFSVRNEQFF. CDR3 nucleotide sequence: TGTGCCAGCAGCTTCTCCGTGCGGAATGAGCAGTTCTTC.